The rows below give T cell receptor beta chains drawn from one sample of a study of monozygotic twins with cystic fibrosis. Clones were sequenced by immunoSEQ multiplex PCR, and TCRdb holds only the in-frame ones, with some missing. The sample records about 36,000 clones, over 70% being singletons. The sequenced sample was blood. The receptors derive from a girl aged 2-9 years with cystic fibrosis. CDR3s include the opening cysteine and the closing phenylalanine or tryptophan.

V gene	J gene	CDR3 protein
TRBV30	TRBJ1-3	CAWSRGEITGNTIYF
TRBV2	TRBJ1-1	CASRDNTEAFF
TRBV30	TRBJ2-1	CAWSGGGRRSSYNEQFF
TRBV4-3	TRBJ2-1	CASSYSGGSVQFF
TRBV9	TRBJ2-2	CASSSTSRGPRAGELFF
TRBV29-1	TRBJ1-1	CSVDGGQLNTEAFF
TRBV30	TRBJ2-1	CAWETNEQFF
TRBV30	TRBJ1-4	CAWSVRANEKLFF
TRBV5-4	TRBJ1-3	CASSLDSNTIYF
TRBV19	TRBJ2-7	CASSRDYEQYF
TRBV29-1	TRBJ1-4	CSVGEGLTGKKLFF
TRBV11-3	TRBJ1-1	CASSSDSGSTEAFF
TRBV5-1	TRBJ2-3	CATADRGQDTQYF
TRBV2	TRBJ1-6	CATKGIETPLHF
TRBV10-2	TRBJ1-2	CASSLTHGYGYTF
TRBV4-3	TRBJ1-2	CASSQDRGDYGYTF
TRBV29-1	TRBJ2-4	CSVGGRGQNIQYF
TRBV9	TRBJ1-2	CASSGTVYGYTF
TRBV18	TRBJ2-3	CASSPWDRGPDTQYF
TRBV14	TRBJ1-1	CASSRHTGLNTEAFF
TRBV6-5	TRBJ2-6	CASNTAGSGANVLTF
TRBV5-3	TRBJ1-2	CARSIQGPDYGYTF
TRBV7-9	TRBJ2-2	CASSLGRNRNTGELFF
TRBV30	TRBJ1-2	CAWRGEYGYTF
TRBV4-2	TRBJ1-6	CASSQDRGANGNSPLHF
TRBV6-6	TRBJ2-7	CASSYYEQYF
TRBV18	TRBJ2-7	CASSPAAGAPYEQYF
TRBV10-1	TRBJ2-7	CASSEGGQGADEQYF
TRBV7-8	TRBJ2-7	CASSLAIAGAPLEQYF
TRBV7-9	TRBJ2-3	CASSFPSGGTDTQYF
TRBV14	TRBJ2-7	CASSYGPGQGYEQYF
TRBV6-6	TRBJ2-2	CASSPRGTAGELFF
TRBV7-9	TRBJ1-3	CASSSQRTGNTIYF
TRBV5-4	TRBJ1-6	CASSSQGWYSSPLHF
TRBV5-1	TRBJ2-3	CASSLAHSGTSGTDTQYF
TRBV21-1	TRBJ1-1	CASSNGTGGVDTEAFF
TRBV14	TRBJ2-3	CASIQPSPVTDTQYF
TRBV10-1	TRBJ2-2	CASSGNGLFTGELFF
TRBV7-9	TRBJ2-5	CASSLQETQYF
TRBV11-2	TRBJ2-7	CASSSTPAGYEQYF
TRBV9	TRBJ2-5	CASSVGQGETQYF
TRBV9	TRBJ2-1	CASSVATGSFSSSYNEQFF
TRBV6-1	TRBJ1-2	CASSEQGAGGYTF
TRBV7-9	TRBJ2-7	CASSQQAGGSYEQYF
TRBV10-3	TRBJ2-1	CAISGVGDTYNEQFF
TRBV6-1	TRBJ2-3	CASSEADTQYF